This record looks at one T cell receptor beta chain sequence and its context. Its antigen is undetermined. Method: immunoSEQ multiplex PCR; TCRdb's copy keeps in-frame clones and lacks some. Seen here are around 14,000 clones, 75% to 85% observed once, and the top ten hold approximately 17%. The data are from a study of T cell repertoires in ileal Crohn's disease. Across the whole study: Thiopurines (under 12) or anti-TNF agents (around 17) were given postoperatively to about half. Whole-study findings and limits: Every patient over 26.8% clonality showed endoscopic recurrence.

J lost 5 bases, V lost 5 bases, and 18 bases had no gene match. Germline loops: CDR1 KGHSH, CDR2 LQKENI. The CDR3 sequence is 19 residues long. The chain links TRBV18 to TRBJ2-5; 12 bases are shared with TRBD2. Sequencing was carried out using ileal tissue. The origin of this receptor is an adult with Crohn's disease. In nucleotides, the CDR3 is TGTGCCAGCTCAGCATTTCTGACTAGCGGGGGTCACAAGTTTGAGACCCAGTACTTC. It yields the protein CASSAFLTSGGHKFETQYF. Drawing the rest from reference TRBV18 and TRBJ2-5, the complete variable domain is NAGVMQNPRHLVRRRGQEARLRCSPMKGHSHVYWYRQLPEEGLKFMVYLQKENIIDESGMPKERFSAEFPKEGPSILRIQQVVRGDSAAYFCASSAFLTSGGHKFETQYFGPGTRLLVL.